Listed below are T cell receptor beta chains from one sample, sequenced in a study of post-analysis software for immune sequencing data. TCRdb reprocessed the PCR reads with MiXCR, giving one entry per CDR3 protein. Seen here are roughly 800,000 distinct CDR3 sequences, roughly 50% observed once, and the top ten hold roughly 4.5%. Material: blood. The receptor set was obtained from a girl aged 5-17 years with multiple sclerosis. Both conserved end residues are part of each CDR3.

TRBV24-1	18	TRBJ2-1	CATSDSAGTSGIYNEQFF
TRBV11-2	16	TRBJ2-1	CASSLVATSLPNEQFF
TRBV20-1	22	TRBJ2-1	CSARELRSSGDLGTSSYNEQFF
TRBV20-1	15	TRBJ2-3	CSARDGYRSTDTQYF
TRBV12-3/TRBV12-4	14	TRBJ2-1	CASSFPGGRNEQFF
TRBV5-5	16	TRBJ1-5	CASSPARKDSNQPQHF
TRBV7-2	14	TRBJ1-2	CASSPQGNIGGYTF
TRBV12-3/TRBV12-4	15	TRBJ2-7	CASSLLEGFQYEQYF
TRBV20-1	15	TRBJ1-5	CSAHTPRGSNQPQHF
TRBV20-1	13	TRBJ2-7	CSAAGTGGNEQYF
TRBV29-1	13	TRBJ2-5	CSVVSPYQETQYF
TRBV11-1	21	TRBJ2-6	CASSLPDLWTGESSGANVLTF
TRBV19	15	TRBJ2-3	CASSKPGLPTDTQYF
TRBV13	15	TRBJ1-4	CASSQQTEWNEKLFF
TRBV5-1	16	TRBJ2-1	CASSPPQTGGYNEQFF
TRBV6-5	15	TRBJ2-3	CASSYIAGAGDTQYF
TRBV3-1	14	TRBJ1-1	CASSRGQGQTEAFF
TRBV9	14	TRBJ1-2	CASSVARDRGRYTF
TRBV12-3/TRBV12-4	12	TRBJ2-6	CASGGGANVLTF
TRBV20-1	12	TRBJ2-5	CSAEGQKETQYF
TRBV14	16	TRBJ2-7	CASSPPGLAGLSEQYF
TRBV9	14	TRBJ1-1	CASSVGGTNTEAFF
TRBV5-1	13	TRBJ2-1	CASSLGTNNEQFF
TRBV25-1	14	TRBJ2-7	CASRGTGPGSEQYF
TRBV20-1	16	TRBJ2-5	CSASVDGGQRQETQYF
TRBV28	13	TRBJ1-2	CASSPHWTLGYTF
TRBV5-1	17	TRBJ2-7	CASSLAPTPREGYEQYF
TRBV20-1	13	TRBJ2-5	CSARGGSGNEQYF
TRBV27	14	TRBJ2-7	CASSLAGPLYEQYF
TRBV5-1	19	TRBJ2-3	CASSFGGPTGGPSTDTQYF
TRBV7-2	15	TRBJ1-2	CASSLGSGGPYGYTF
TRBV29-1	13	TRBJ2-7	CSAAGRGDYEQYF
TRBV7-3	17	TRBJ1-1	CASSPGGGSSVNTEAFF
TRBV7-8	16	TRBJ2-7	CASSLQTSGVTYEQYF
TRBV6-2/TRBV6-3	13	TRBJ1-2	CASSVQGVDGYTF
TRBV21-1	16	TRBJ1-5	CASSKEREGSNQPQHF
TRBV2	16	NA	CASSDHQGAISYEQYF
TRBV11-2	13	TRBJ2-7	CASSLRQFNEQYF
TRBV6-1	17	TRBJ1-5	CASSESGARGDDQPQHF
TRBV27	16	TRBJ1-2	CASGLGAGGLPHGYTF
TRBV15	15	TRBJ2-3	CATRSGGFFSDTQYF
TRBV3-1	15	TRBJ2-1	CASSQGTTSGDEQFF